The rows below give T cell receptor beta chains drawn from one sample of a study of shared clonotypes between healthy human individuals. Clones were read by immunoSEQ multiplex PCR, and TCRdb kept only the in-frame ones, dropping some. The table records roughly 2,300,000 clones, 80% to 95% of them present only once. Sample: naive CD4+ T cells from PBMCs. The receptors originated from a man aged 18 to 29 in good health. Some clones in this sample may be carry-over from other donors' samples. Both conserved end residues are part of each CDR3. D genes are given only for firm matches. Clone sizes are given selectively: once, few, many, or a class where the clone is expanded.

clone_size d_call j_call v_call cdr3_aa cdr3_nt
. . TRBJ1-2 TRBV5-4 CASSFWAAGNGYTF TGTGCCAGCAGCTTCTGGGCGGCGGGAAATGGCTACACCTTC
. . TRBJ2-3 TRBV5-1 CASSLDRSTDTQYF TGCGCCAGCAGCTTGGACCGAAGCACAGATACGCAGTATTTT
few TRBD1 TRBJ1-1 TRBV7-9 CASSWGQASTEAFF TGTGCCAGCAGTTGGGGACAGGCTAGTACTGAAGCTTTCTTT
. . TRBJ2-7 TRBV6-1 CASTTFYEQYF TGTGCCAGCACCACTTTCTACGAGCAGTACTTC
. . TRBJ1-5 TRBV5-1 CASSLGQGGNQPQHF TGCGCCAGCAGCTTGGGGCAGGGCGGCAATCAGCCCCAGCATTTT
. . TRBJ2-3 TRBV5-4 CASSLGLARTDTQYF TGTGCCAGCAGCTTGGGGCTAGCGAGGACAGATACGCAGTATTTT
. . TRBJ2-1 TRBV10-1 CASSESAGTGEQFF TGCGCCAGCAGTGAGTCCGCGGGGACGGGTGAGCAGTTCTTC
. TRBD2 TRBJ2-1 TRBV6-5 CASSSSSGPLYNEQFF TGTGCCAGCAGTTCTTCTAGCGGGCCCCTCTACAATGAGCAGTTCTTC
. TRBD2 TRBJ2-7 TRBV5-4 CASSSGGTSGPYEQYF TGTGCCAGCAGCTCCGGGGGGACTAGCGGTCCCTACGAGCAGTACTTC
. . TRBJ2-7 TRBV28 CASSTPPTEQYF TGTGCCAGCAGCACCCCTCCTACCGAGCAGTACTTC
. TRBD1 TRBJ1-5 TRBV4-2 CASSQDPPDRENQPQHF TGTGCCAGCAGCCAAGACCCCCCGGACAGGGAAAATCAGCCCCAGCATTTT
. TRBD1 TRBJ2-1 TRBV18 CASSPQGTDSYNEQFF TGTGCCAGCTCACCCCAAGGGACAGACTCCTACAATGAGCAGTTCTTC
. . TRBJ2-5 TRBV15 CATSTPGGRWETQYF TGTGCCACCAGCACCCCCGGTGGGAGGTGGGAGACCCAGTACTTC
. TRBD2 TRBJ2-5 TRBV4-1 CASSLGLAGGAGETQYF TGCGCCAGCAGCCTGGGACTAGCGGGAGGAGCTGGAGAGACCCAGTACTTC
. . TRBJ1-5 TRBV6-5 CASSQNTGQPQHF TGTGCCAGCAGTCAGAATACTGGGCAGCCCCAGCATTTT
few . TRBJ1-5 TRBV6-5 CASSYGGGNQPQHF TGTGCCAGCAGTTACGGGGGTGGGAATCAGCCCCAGCATTTT
. . TRBJ2-5 TRBV18 CASSPGGGLVQETQYF TGTGCCAGCTCACCCGGAGGGGGTCTGGTACAAGAGACCCAGTACTTC
once . TRBJ1-4 TRBV4-2 CASSQDGTFTNEKLFF TGTGCCAGCAGCCAAGATGGAACCTTTACTAATGAAAAACTGTTTTTT
. TRBD1 TRBJ1-1 TRBV28 CASSSDRDTEAFF TGTGCCAGCAGTTCGGACAGGGACACTGAAGCTTTCTTT
. . TRBJ1-4 TRBV18 CASSRGKGANEKLFF TGTGCCAGCTCGCGAGGGAAAGGAGCTAATGAAAAACTGTTTTTT
. TRBD1 TRBJ2-1 TRBV15 CATSRETGTGSGQQFF TGTGCCACCAGCAGAGAAACCGGGACAGGGTCAGGGCAGCAGTTCTTC
. TRBD1 TRBJ1-5 TRBV5-1 CASSLKQGNGNQPQHF TGCGCCAGCAGCTTAAAACAGGGGAATGGCAATCAGCCCCAGCATTTT
. . TRBJ2-7 TRBV4-1 CASSQPARGKSSYEQYF TGCGCCAGCAGCCAACCCGCGAGGGGGAAGAGCTCCTACGAGCAGTACTTC
. . TRBJ1-1 TRBV28 CASRKRVRAMNTEAFF TGTGCCAGCAGGAAACGGGTTAGAGCCATGAACACTGAAGCTTTCTTT
. . TRBJ1-3 TRBV19 CASSTNRPDSGNTIYF TGTGCCAGTAGTACCAATCGACCGGACTCTGGAAACACCATATATTTT
. . TRBJ1-5 TRBV7-9 CASSSDGAYQPQHF TGTGCCAGCAGCTCGGACGGCGCCTACCAGCCCCAGCATTTT
. . TRBJ2-3 TRBV6-1 CASSEANLSTDTQYF TGTGCCAGCAGTGAAGCTAACCTTAGCACAGATACGCAGTATTTT
. TRBD1 TRBJ2-5 TRBV2 CASTRDRGEETQYF TGTGCCAGCACCCGGGACAGGGGGGAGGAGACCCAGTACTTC
. TRBD1 TRBJ1-5 TRBV2 CASSEWGTGGNQPQHF TGTGCCAGCAGTGAATGGGGGACAGGGGGGAATCAGCCCCAGCATTTT
. . TRBJ2-3 TRBV6-4 CASSDSSRNTDTQYF TGTGCCAGCAGTGACTCTAGCCGAAACACAGATACGCAGTATTTT
. TRBD1 TRBJ2-7 TRBV18 CASSPTGSNYEQYF TGTGCCAGCTCACCGACAGGGTCTAACTACGAGCAGTACTTC
. . TRBJ2-5 TRBV7-9 CASSPLWVQETQYF TGTGCCAGCAGCCCCCTATGGGTCCAAGAGACCCAGTACTTC
. . TRBJ2-7 TRBV2 CASITSPSSYEQYF TGTGCCAGCATCACTAGCCCGAGCTCCTACGAGCAGTACTTC
once TRBD1 TRBJ2-3 TRBV7-8 CASSWTGISDTQYF TGTGCCAGCAGCTGGACAGGTATATCAGATACGCAGTATTTT
. TRBD2 TRBJ2-5 TRBV5-1 CASSGGGEETQYF TGCGCCAGCAGCGGGGGAGGGGAAGAGACCCAGTACTTC
once TRBD2 TRBJ2-1 TRBV9 CASSVASGISHEQFF TGTGCCAGCAGCGTAGCTAGCGGGATAAGCCATGAGCAGTTCTTC
. TRBD1 TRBJ1-5 TRBV5-1 CASSSGQGGSNQPQHF TGCGCCAGCAGCTCGGGACAGGGAGGGAGCAATCAGCCCCAGCATTTT
. . TRBJ1-3 TRBV7-9 CASSPRTGNPGNTIYF TGTGCCAGCAGCCCTCGTACAGGGAATCCTGGAAACACCATATATTTT
. TRBD2 TRBJ2-7 TRBV13 CASSLGTGGTGEQYF TGTGCCAGCAGCTTAGGTACGGGAGGAACGGGCGAGCAGTACTTC
. . TRBJ2-7 TRBV6-1 CASSPLEWEQYF TGTGCCAGCAGTCCCCTTGAGTGGGAGCAGTACTTC
. TRBD1 TRBJ2-7 TRBV19 CASSGTGRIYEQYF TGTGCCAGTAGTGGGACAGGGCGGATCTACGAGCAGTACTTC
. . TRBJ2-2 TRBV2 CASSERLVDTGELFF TGTGCCAGCAGTGAAAGGCTAGTCGATACCGGGGAGCTGTTTTTT
. . TRBJ1-4 TRBV28 CASSEQVGANEKLFF TGTGCCAGCAGCGAACAAGTCGGGGCTAATGAAAAACTGTTTTTT
once . TRBJ1-1 TRBV11-2 CASSPPGNLPATEAFF TGTGCCAGCAGCCCTCCGGGAAACCTCCCTGCCACTGAAGCTTTCTTT
. TRBD1 TRBJ1-2 TRBV28 CASSPGGIIHGYTF TGTGCCAGCAGCCCAGGGGGGATAATACATGGCTACACCTTC